The rows below give T cell receptor beta chains drawn from one sample of a study of neurological immune-mediated disorders. TCRdb redid the calling of the 5' RACE reads with MiXCR, one entry per CDR3 protein. The repertoire has about 76,000 distinct CDR3 sequences, about a sixth of them found once; the top ten carry just over 15%. Material: PBMCs. These receptors originate from a woman in her forties in good health. The CDR3 runs from the conserved cysteine through the conserved F or W. The order of the fields is CDR3 DNA, CDR3 protein, J gene, D gene, clone size, V gene. The D gene is left open where the match is weak. The size of a clone is reported for some rows only, either as once, few or many, or as a class for expanded clones.

DNA: TGCAGTGCTAGAGATCTGGGGACAGGGCCCTACGAGCAGTACTTC; CDR3: CSARDLGTGPYEQYF; J: TRBJ2-7; D: TRBD1; size: .; V: TRBV20-1
DNA: TGTGCCAGCAGCCAAAAATACCAGGTGTATAGCAATCAGCCCCAGCATTTT; CDR3: CASSQKYQVYSNQPQHF; J: TRBJ1-5; D: .; size: .; V: TRBV6-1
DNA: TGCAGTGCTGCCCTAGCGGGGTGGGATACGCAGTATTTT; CDR3: CSAALAGWDTQYF; J: TRBJ2-3; D: TRBD2; size: many; V: TRBV20-1
DNA: TGCGCCAGCAGCCAAGATAGGACCAATGAGCAGTTCTTC; CDR3: CASSQDRTNEQFF; J: TRBJ2-1; D: .; size: many; V: TRBV4-3
DNA: TGTGCCAGCACCTCCAATGGGGCAGGTGAAAAACTGTTTTTT; CDR3: CASTSNGAGEKLFF; J: TRBJ1-4; D: .; size: many; V: TRBV2
DNA: TGCAGTGCTAGATCAACAGCCGGGAACACTGAAGCTTTCTTT; CDR3: CSARSTAGNTEAFF; J: TRBJ1-1; D: .; size: many; V: TRBV20-1
DNA: TGTGCCAGCAGTTACGGGCGAGAAGAGACCCAGTACTTC; CDR3: CASSYGREETQYF; J: TRBJ2-5; D: .; size: .; V: TRBV6-2/TRBV6-3
DNA: TGCAGTGCTAGCCAGGGGGATCTCAATGAGCAGTTCTTC; CDR3: CSASQGDLNEQFF; J: TRBJ2-1; D: TRBD1; size: many; V: TRBV20-1
DNA: TGTGCCAGCAGTTCACGGGCCTGGGGAAACACCATATATTTT; CDR3: CASSSRAWGNTIYF; J: TRBJ1-3; D: .; size: .; V: TRBV27
DNA: TGTGCCAGCAGCCCCCAGGACAGGGGGCTACGGGGGAACACTGAAGCTTTCTTT; CDR3: CASSPQDRGLRGNTEAFF; J: TRBJ1-1; D: TRBD1; size: many; V: TRBV3-1
DNA: TGTGCCAGCAGCTTCGGGGGAAACAGAAAACTGTTTTTT; CDR3: CASSFGGNRKLFF; J: TRBJ1-4; D: .; size: many; V: TRBV7-2
DNA: TGTGCCAACTCACTGCTGACCGGGGAGCTGTTTTTT; CDR3: CANSLLTGELFF; J: TRBJ2-2; D: .; size: .; V: TRBV18
DNA: TGTGCCAGCAGCCCCGGACTAGCGGGGAACACAGATACGCAGTATTTT; CDR3: CASSPGLAGNTDTQYF; J: TRBJ2-3; D: TRBD2; size: many; V: TRBV11-3
DNA: TGTGCCACAAGCAGATTCCCCCTGGACAGCCAGTCGGGGGCCAACGTCCTGACTTTC; CDR3: CATSRFPLDSQSGANVLTF; J: TRBJ2-6; D: .; size: .; V: TRBV15
DNA: TGTGCCATCAGCCCCGGGGGGGCCCCAGATACGCAGTATTTT; CDR3: CAISPGGAPDTQYF; J: TRBJ2-3; D: TRBD2; size: many; V: TRBV10-3
DNA: TGTGCCAGCAGCGGACAGGGGCGGCTAGTTCTGGATGGCTACACCTTC; CDR3: CASSGQGRLVLDGYTF; J: TRBJ1-2; D: TRBD1; size: many; V: TRBV6-5
DNA: TGTGCCAGCAGCCAGACACGAGGCAGCACAGATACGCAGTATTTT; CDR3: CASSQTRGSTDTQYF; J: TRBJ2-3; D: .; size: many; V: TRBV3-1
DNA: TGTGCCAGCAGGCGACTAGTGGGGGTGACCCAGTACTTC; CDR3: CASRRLVGVTQYF; J: TRBJ2-5; D: .; size: few; V: TRBV6-1
DNA: TGTGCCAGCAGCCAAGTATCCGGGGGGGCCACCGGGGAGCTGTTTTTT; CDR3: CASSQVSGGATGELFF; J: TRBJ2-2; D: TRBD2; size: many; V: TRBV3-1
DNA: TGTGCCAGCAGGCGGCCAGGGAATGGCTACACCTTC; CDR3: CASRRPGNGYTF; J: TRBJ1-2; D: .; size: many; V: TRBV12-3/TRBV12-4
DNA: TGCGCCAGCAGCTTGAAGGGACATTGGTGGAAAGGGGCCAACGTCCTGACTTTC; CDR3: CASSLKGHWWKGANVLTF; J: TRBJ2-6; D: .; size: .; V: TRBV5-1
DNA: TGTGCCAGCAGCTCCCGGGACAGGACTAACACCGGGGAGCTGTTTTTT; CDR3: CASSSRDRTNTGELFF; J: TRBJ2-2; D: TRBD1; size: .; V: TRBV11-1
DNA: TGTGCCAGCAGCCGCCCGCTGAGGGGGGGCTCCTACAATGAGCAGTTCTTC; CDR3: CASSRPLRGGSYNEQFF; J: TRBJ2-1; D: .; size: many; V: TRBV7-2
DNA: TGCGCCACCAGACAGGGTCCCACCGGGGAGCTGTTTTTT; CDR3: CATRQGPTGELFF; J: TRBJ2-2; D: TRBD1; size: many; V: TRBV10-2